This T cell receptor beta chain was observed in a study of cytomegalovirus exposure and HLA in healthy donors (dated by TCRdb to 2017 to 2019). About the investigation overall: In an earlier analysis of about 560 of the donors, about 270 Gb of sequence data and 90 million to 130 million unique TCR beta sequences from roughly 190 million T cells were reported. A handful of DR-DQ haplotypes were handled as single units for association and clustering because linkage in the cohort was strong. In an earlier analysis of 587 of the donors, high-throughput TCR beta sequencing was used to judge whether each TCR beta V gene segment behaved as functional or pseudogenic. On average, roughly 250,000 unique TCR beta nucleotide sequences were sequenced per donor among some 420 genotyped donors of the cohort, with roughly 18% of those sequences being non-productive. A separate validation cohort of more than 100 different subjects was used in addition to the roughly 640-subject first cohort. The aim of the study was to test whether cataloging public T cell receptors could identify signatures of past pathogen exposure. Typing coverage differed by locus: A, B, C, DRB1 and DQB1 were typed in about 629-640 donors, DQA1 in approximately 520, DPA1 in over 600, and DPB1 in about 450. To study patterns of TCR occurrence, a later analysis re-analyzed previously published TCR beta repertoires from around 660 donors and added high-resolution HLA genotyping. Both class I and class II loci were covered by HLA typing, at four-digit resolution. High-throughput TCR immunosequencing, statistical association of individual TCRs with disease status, and machine learning were combined to predict cytomegalovirus infection status. Rather than using new phenotypic data, the later analysis identified candidate immune exposures from TCR beta sequences and from how often those sequences occurred across donors. An early release that covered 640 HLA-typed donors contained about 300 gigabases of sequencing data and some 87 million unique TCR sequences. Donor age, sex, ethnicity and CMV serostatus were compiled alongside the repertoire data. The genetic ancestry cluster associated with self-reported Caucasian donors included about four fifths of the roughly 400 genotyped donors. The study used immunosequencing to profile the T cell repertoires of 666 subjects and linked those repertoires to cytomegalovirus serostatus. A later genetic analysis used genome-wide SNP genotypes for about 65% of the 666 donors, treating that subset as a discovery cohort. Every discovery cohort repertoire had been produced on one sequencing platform.

The cohort consisted of 666 healthy bone marrow donors. Cohort members were all nominally healthy when sampled, although unrecorded immune exposures were likely present. The donor tested CMV seropositive, placing the donor among the approximately 310 seropositive members of the cohort. A peripheral blood sample was collected from each donor, and TCR beta sequencing was performed on peripheral blood mononuclear cells. Genomic DNA was extracted from the blood cell samples with the Qiagen DNeasy Blood Extraction Kit. The library was obtained by the immunoSEQ multiplex PCR assay. The multiplex PCR relied on a mix of 60 forward primers for TCR Vbeta segments and 13 reverse primers for TCR Jbeta segments. The CDR3 region of rearranged TCR beta genes was amplified from genomic DNA with a multiplex PCR assay. The Illumina HiSeq System was used to sequence the amplified TCR beta libraries as 87-base-pair reads. The authors' analysis ran thus. A later analysis counted approximately 84 million unique TCR beta chains across the 666 repertoires, and some 11 million of these chains were shared by at least two donors. Raw reads were error-corrected and collapsed into unique sequences by a nearest-neighbor algorithm in which closely related sequences were merged to remove PCR and sequencing errors. CDR3 sequences were aligned to IMGT reference sequences to assign V, D and J gene segments. For a sequence to be retained, a match of at least six nucleotides to both a V gene segment and a J gene segment was required. A rearrangement was called productive if the CDR3 had no stop codons and remained in frame with V and J, and every other rearrangement was called non-productive. Following IMGT convention, CDR3 was defined as the stretch from the second conserved V-encoded cysteine up to the conserved J-encoded phenylalanine. Sequences without an unambiguous match to a single V gene segment were excluded from the earlier analysis of about 630 of the donors. An earlier analysis of about 600 of the donors called V segments functional above 56.7% productive rearrangements and segregating when the between-donor standard deviation exceeded 5%. A statistical classification framework was built for diagnosing cytomegalovirus status from the catalog of TCR beta chain sequences. V and J gene assignment, in a later analysis, came from comparing TCR nucleotide sequences with IMGT/GENE-DB human TR gene sequences. A later analysis assigned CDR3 sequences and most-parsimonious VDJ recombination scenarios with the TCRdist pipeline. A later analysis defined each TCR beta chain by its CDR3 amino acid sequence plus V-gene family, and excluded reads lacking a unique V-gene family. As a way to deal with suspected cross-contamination and a sequencing artifact, a later analysis dropped 500 to 700 nucleotide sequences that were highly shared and had low generation probability. For each public chain, a later analysis derived a clonal expansion index from normalized ranks of inferred template counts within each repertoire. In a later analysis, generation probabilities were computed using a VDJ recombination model fitted to out-of-frame rearrangements, and the results were checked against IGoR. A later analysis scored TCR-TCR, TCR-HLA and TCR-CMV co-occurrence with hypergeometric tests, applying a repertoire-size bias correction to TCR pairs. In a later analysis, false discovery rates were estimated by permuting HLA or CMV assignments 20 times. In a later analysis, co-occurring TCRs were grouped with DBSCAN, and TCRdist sequence similarity was added when clustering was performed within HLA-allele-positive subsets. Repertoires with fewer than 30,000 or more than 120,000 public chains were left out of co-occurrence clustering, as were four to six repertoires with anomalous nucleotide sharing. The table was pulled from immuneACCESS by TCRdb, which kept in-frame rearrangements only. Such tables lose some clones; where checked, under half of the loss comes from unresolved V genes, and the rest has no known cause. V and J calls plus clone size are reproduced from that table; the DNA served to infer D and trimming. This sample gives 100,000 or so clones in total; less than 80% of them show up just once. Of the sample, 3% to 4.5% falls within the top ten clones.

What the authors observed across the whole study: An association between a missense DCLRE1C variant and V-gene and J-gene trimming of TCR beta chains was found in a later genetic analysis and replicated in an independent cohort. A later analysis found that HLA-associated TCR beta chains were more clonally expanded and had lower generation probabilities than equally common non-associated chains. In the study, 164 TCR beta chains were listed as associated with cytomegalovirus. Most CMV-associated TCR beta chains appeared to be HLA-restricted in a later analysis, and the HLA associations seemed to be driven largely by CMV exposure. Because counts were too low, seventeen rarely observed V segments, including chromosome 9 orphons, were excluded from the earlier analysis of fewer than 650 of the donors. According to the authors, the approach could potentially be generalized to other disease states and immunological phenotypes. In this cohort, only TCR beta chains were sequenced, and detectable features were limited by the absence of alpha or paired-chain data. In a later analysis, several top co-occurrence clusters were reported to appear linked to parvovirus B19, influenza, CMV and Epstein-Barr virus. At a false discovery rate of 0.05, a later analysis linked 16,951 TCR beta sequences to specific HLA alleles. A further reported finding was that TCR beta sequences accurately predicted the HLA-A and HLA-B alleles for most subjects in the first cohort. A cluster of highly shared sequence variants was judged likely to be a technical artifact of the sequencing pipeline. In vitro tests confirmed that a few of the cytomegalovirus-associated TCR beta chains recognize cytomegalovirus antigens. Correlated functional status among segregating V segments might be attributable to linkage disequilibrium, but an unknown experimental factor could not be ruled out. When HLA alleles, especially DR and DQ, strongly co-occurred, TCR associations were difficult to assign to individual alleles. Presence/absence analyses assumed roughly uniform sequencing depth across donors, an assumption that may not hold. Cytomegalovirus status was reported to be diagnosed by the classifier with high specificity and sensitivity in both the original and validation cohorts. Most TCR sequences were observed very rarely across donors, whereas some public TCRs were present in many individuals. CMV serostatus was the only immune exposure information available for the cohort. In an earlier analysis of around 600 of the donors, most TCR beta V segments were observed in productive rearrangements about 87% or about 30% of the time, broadly matching IMGT annotations. According to a later analysis, TCR association rates differed among HLA loci, with DRB1 alleles showing the most associated TCRs and HLA-C alleles showing the fewest. Compared with the roughly 720-donor mean, donors in an Asian-associated ancestry cluster had fewer N-insertions in productive TCRs, according to a later genetic analysis. Because HLA typing was unavailable for some donors at each locus, only the typed subset was used in association tests.

Note on this clone: No cognate antigen has been identified for it. The input lacks base qualities; no much larger clone sits a single base away.

This sequence originates from a man aged 30-40 years in good health and CMV-seropositive. The material sequenced was PBMCs.

This receptor carries the CDR3 CASSPAGVAYNEQFF. The nucleotide sequence reads TGTGCCAGCAGTCCAGCCGGGGTGGCCTACAATGAGCAGTTCTTC. The chain is assembled from TRBV2 and TRBJ2-1; matching of 5 bases hints at TRBD2 as the D gene. The germline V gene encodes CDR1 SNHLY and CDR2 FYNNEI. V and J lose 5 bases and 2 bases, and a span of 13 bases separates them. The CDR3 sequence holds 15 residues, the cysteine and phenylalanine included. CDR3 DNA only is kept here, 45 bases in frame from base 1.